Shown below are 27 T cell receptor beta chains from a single sample sequenced in a study of blood T cell repertoires in COVID-19. Method: immunoSEQ multiplex PCR; TCRdb's copy keeps in-frame clones and lacks some. The sample includes 250,000 to 300,000 clones, around 83% of them seen just once. The source material was PBMCs or T cells enriched from blood (not recorded which). The receptor source for this set is a man aged 40-49 years who had been exposed to COVID-19.

The V call is TRBV5-1, the J call TRBJ2-7; a weak D match, TRBD2 (5 bases). V was trimmed by 4 bases and J by 6 bases, leaving 14 bases between them. The length of the CDR3 is 13 residues. Germline V gene lookup returns CDR1 SGHRS and CDR2 YFSETQ. CDR3 in DNA: TGCGCCAGCAGCCCGGCCATAGCGACCGAGCAGTACTTC. Translating it yields CASSPAIATEQYF. Combining the CDR3 with reference TRBV5-1 and TRBJ2-7 gives the whole variable domain KAGVTQTPRYLIKTRGQQVTLSCSPISGHRSVSWYQQTPGQGLQFLFEYFSETQRNKGNFPGRFSGRQFSNSRSEMNVSTLELGDSALYLCASSPAIATEQYFGPGTRLTVT.

The CDR3 bases are TGTGCCAGTAGTATAAGGACAGTCACCTACGAGCAGTACTTC. It yields the protein CASSIRTVTYEQYF. The chain links TRBV19 to TRBJ2-7, with TRBD1 as a possible D gene (6 bases). V was clipped by 2 bases and J by 2 bases, with 10 bases between them. CDR1 LNHDA and CDR2 SQIVND come from the germline V gene (reference sequence). The CDR3 has 14 amino acids.

V gene TRBV5-1 combines with J gene TRBJ2-5, with D possibly TRBD2 on 6 matching bases. The V gene's germline CDR1 is SGHRS and CDR2 YFSETQ. This CDR3 spans 16 amino acids. Trimming took 0 bases from V and 0 from J, leaving 12 bases between them. The CDR3 nucleotides are TGCGCCAGCAGCTTGGCCCTTAGCGGTAACCAAGAGACCCAGTACTTC. Translating gives CASSLALSGNQETQYF.

J is TRBJ1-1 and V is TRBV6-5, with D unclear. The germline CDR1 and CDR2 sequences are MNHEY and SVGAGI. The CDR3 runs to 13 residues. Between the trimmed V and J ends, which lost 6 bases and 4 bases, there was a span of 12 bases. The CDR3: CASSVSEATEAFF. CDR3 DNA sequence: TGTGCCAGCAGCGTTAGTGAGGCCACTGAAGCTTTCTTT.

The rearrangement joins TRBV5-1 to TRBJ2-1; D possibly corresponds to TRBD2 (6 bases). V was shortened by 6 bases and J by 4 bases, with 17 bases between the two germline ends. The CDR3 has 15 amino acids. Germline V gene data show CDR1 as SGHRS and CDR2 as YFSETQ. This CDR3 is CASMISGSSYNEQFF. The CDR3 DNA reads as TGCGCCAGCATGATTTCCGGGAGTTCTTACAATGAGCAGTTCTTC.

The chain joins TRBV18 to TRBJ1-1; D ambiguous. Germline V gene data show CDR1 as KGHSH and CDR2 as LQKENI. The CDR3 spans 11 residues. Trimming cost V 3 bases and J 6 bases, with 5 bases left between them. The chain's CDR3 is CASSPGPEAFF. The CDR3 nucleotides are TGTGCCAGCTCACCTGGCCCTGAAGCTTTCTTT.

This clone was found a few times. V is TRBV9 and J is TRBJ2-1, with TRBD1 as a possible D gene (6 bases). The V and J ends lost 0 bases and 3 bases respectively, with 16 bases between them. Germline V gene data show CDR1 as SGDLS and CDR2 as YYNGEE. The CDR3 is 17 amino acids. The CDR3 is CASSVGQAEVIYNEQFF. CDR3 nucleotides: TGTGCCAGCAGCGTAGGACAGGCAGAGGTTATCTACAATGAGCAGTTCTTC.

The rearrangement links TRBV7-8 to TRBJ2-7; D may be TRBD2 (5 bases). CDR3 size: 14 residues. CDR1 is SGHVS, CDR2 FQNEAQ, per germline. V lost 1 base and J lost 7, with 14 bases in between. The DNA of the CDR3 is TGTGCCAGCAGCTTAGGTAGCTACCCGGGGGAGCAGTACTTC. It is translated as CASSLGSYPGEQYF.

The chain combines TRBV19 with TRBJ1-4; D possibly corresponds to TRBD1 (6 bases). This CDR3 region has 16 residues. V gave up 4 bases and J gave up 5 bases, with 17 bases separating them. In germline, CDR1 is LNHDA, CDR2 SQIVND (reference sequence). CDR3 nucleotides: TGTGCCAGTAGTACCTCGTGGACAGCAAGAAATGAAAAACTGTTTTTT. It yields the protein CASSTSWTARNEKLFF.

This CDR3 reads CASSLGRDYEQYF. The CDR3 nucleotides are TGCGCCAGCAGCTTGGGCCGGGACTACGAGCAGTACTTC. The genes are TRBV5-1 and TRBJ2-7, with a possible D match to TRBD2 (5 bases). V was shortened by 0 bases and J by 3 bases, with 7 bases between the two germline ends. The CDR3 spans 13 residues. CDR1 is SGHRS and CDR2 is YFSETQ in the germline V gene.

V is TRBV5-4 and J is TRBJ2-7; 12 positions match TRBD2. CDR3 length: 15 residues. From germline, CDR1 is SGHNT and CDR2 YYREEE (reference sequence). V dropped 4 bases and J dropped 2; count of bases not matched to a gene: 4. DNA of the CDR3: TGTGCCAGCAGCGATGGGACTAGCGGGCCCTACGAGCAGTACTTC. Translation: CASSDGTSGPYEQYF. The full variable domain, with the rest looked up from reference TRBV5-4 and TRBJ2-7, is ETGVTQSPTHLIKTRGQQVTLRCSSQSGHNTVSWYQQALGQGPQFIFQYYREEENGRGNFPPRFSGLQFPNYSSELNVNALELDDSALYLCASSDGTSGPYEQYFGPGTRLTVT.

This clone was recorded only once. J is TRBJ2-1 and V is TRBV9; 12 positions agree with TRBD2. The germline CDR1 and CDR2 sequences are SGDLS and YYNGEE. The ends lost 1 base at V and 8 bases at J; junction bases unmatched: 4. The CDR3 has 15 residues. CDR3 region: CASSVRTSGNYEQFF. The CDR3 coding sequence is TGTGCCAGCAGCGTAAGGACTAGCGGGAACTATGAGCAGTTCTTC. Filled out from reference TRBV9 and TRBJ2-1, the complete variable domain reads DSGVTQTPKHLITATGQRVTLRCSPRSGDLSVYWYQQSLDQGLQFLIQYYNGEERAKGNILERFSAQQFPDLHSELNLSSLELGDSALYFCASSVRTSGNYEQFFGPGTRLTVL.

This clone was counted between two and nine times. In DNA form, the CDR3 reads TGTGCCAGCAGCGTTGGCCCAGAAGAGCCCCAGCATTTT. Protein product: CASSVGPEEPQHF. This chain links TRBV9 with TRBJ1-5; the D is unclear. V was shortened by 2 bases and J by 8 bases, with 11 bases between the two germline ends. The CDR3 runs 13 residues. Germline V gene lookup returns CDR1 SGDLS and CDR2 YYNGEE.

The chain joins TRBV2 to TRBJ2-1; 7 nucleotides line up with TRBD2. J gave up 4 bases and V 8 bases, and 5 bases lay outside the gene matches. There are 13 residues in the CDR3. Germline assignment: CDR1 SNHLY and CDR2 FYNNEI. CDR3 sequence reads: CASEGTKYNEQFF. CDR3 nucleotide sequence: TGTGCCAGCGAAGGGACTAAATACAATGAGCAGTTCTTC.

Comment on this clone: Distinct nucleotide sequences in the sample also encode this CDR3. This rearrangement joins TRBV18 to TRBJ2-2, with 10 bases matching TRBD2. CDR1 is KGHSH and CDR2 is LQKENI in the germline V gene. V lost 3 bases to trimming and J lost 6 bases; unmatched junction nucleotides: 4. The CDR3 is made up of 15 amino acids. The CDR3 loop reads CASSPPGLAAGELFF. The CDR3 nucleotides read TGTGCCAGCTCACCTCCCGGACTAGCGGCCGGGGAGCTGTTTTTT.

The V and J genes are TRBV27 and TRBJ2-3, with D maybe TRBD2 (5 bases). The CDR3 consists of 12 residues. Per the germline V gene, CDR1 is MNHEY and CDR2 is SMNVEV (reference sequence). Trimming took off 4 bases at V and 5 bases at J, with 7 bases between the two ends. This CDR3 is CASSSLEDTQYF. In DNA form, the CDR3 reads TGTGCCAGCAGTTCACTAGAAGATACGCAGTATTTT.

The chain combines TRBV4-1 with TRBJ2-5; 10 bases match TRBD2. V shed 1 base, J shed 3 bases, and the junction held 2 bases outside the gene matches. CDR1 MGHRA and CDR2 YSYEKL come from the germline V gene. This CDR3 is 15 amino acids long. CDR3 coding DNA: TGCGCCAGCAGCCAAGTTGGACTAGCGGAAGAGACCCAGTACTTC. Translated: CASSQVGLAEETQYF.

This chain links TRBV30 with TRBJ2-1, with 8 bases identical to TRBD2. The CDR3 loop spans 16 amino acids. Trimming at V came to 0 bases and at J to 9 bases, leaving 13 bases not matched to a gene. The germline V gene has CDR1 GTSNPN and CDR2 SVGIG (reference sequence). The CDR3 DNA reads TGTGCCTGGAGTGTAGGCGCGGGAGGTATGTTCACTGAGCAGTTCTTC. Encoded protein: CAWSVGAGGMFTEQFF.

V is TRBV4-1 and J is TRBJ2-1, with 8 bases that match TRBD2. The CDR3 runs to 18 residues. CDR1 is MGHRA and CDR2 is YSYEKL in the germline V gene. The V segment lost 2 bases and the J segment 9 bases; nucleotides outside the gene matches: 18. CDR3 nucleotides: TGCGCCAGCAGCCAATTCGTCGGGAGGGCATACGAGGAGGGTGAGCAGTTCTTC. Translation: CASSQFVGRAYEEGEQFF.

The J gene is TRBJ1-1, the V gene TRBV27, with D tentatively TRBD1 (5 bases). Trimming shortened V by 6 bases and J by 5 bases, and 13 bases separated the two germline ends. The germline gives CDR1 MNHEY, CDR2 SMNVEV (reference sequence). The CDR3 has 13 amino acids. CDR3 amino acids: CASSPPAGTEAFF. CDR3 bases: TGTGCCAGCAGCCCCCCGGCAGGGACTGAAGCTTTCTTT.

This sequence joins TRBV20-1 and TRBJ2-7; TRBD2 might be the D (5 bases). Germline CDR1 DFQATT, CDR2 SNEGSKA (reference sequence). This CDR3 is 14 amino acids long. The V end was cut by 3 bases, the J end by 0 bases, with 12 bases between. The DNA of the CDR3 is TGCAGTGCTAGTCGGACTGATAGCTCCTACGAGCAGTACTTC. It specifies CSASRTDSSYEQYF.

The rearrangement uses TRBV5-6 and TRBJ2-7; D remains unclear. V was shortened by 0 bases and J by 7 bases, with 5 bases between the two germline ends. Germline values: CDR1 SGHDT, CDR2 YYEEEE. This CDR3 comprises 11 residues. CDR3 amino acids: CASSLGNEQYF. The DNA of the CDR3 is TGTGCCAGCAGCTTGGGTAATGAGCAGTACTTC.

CDR3 nucleotide sequence: TGTGCCAGCAGCCTAGGCGGGAGGGTCACCTCGGAGGGCTACACCTTC. This codes for CASSLGGRVTSEGYTF. The chain couples TRBV9 to TRBJ1-2; D remains unclear. Germline values: CDR1 SGDLS, CDR2 YYNGEE. The V and J ends lost 4 bases and 8 bases respectively, with 24 bases between them. The CDR3 runs to 16 residues. The variable domain in full, completed from reference TRBV9 and TRBJ1-2, reads DSGVTQTPKHLITATGQRVTLRCSPRSGDLSVYWYQQSLDQGLQFLIQYYNGEERAKGNILERFSAQQFPDLHSELNLSSLELGDSALYFCASSLGGRVTSEGYTFGSGTRLTVV.

In its sample, this clone was seen once. The chain is built from TRBV5-1 and TRBJ1-4; unclear D gene. Germline CDR1 reads SGHRS; CDR2 reads YFSETQ. The V and J ends lost 0 bases and 0 bases respectively, with 21 bases between them. This CDR3 contains 20 residues. The CDR3 DNA follows: TGCGCCAGCAGCTTGGCCGTATCCGGGAGCACAGCTGCAACTAATGAAAAACTGTTTTTT. Translation gives CASSLAVSGSTAATNEKLFF.

The chain links TRBV25-1 to TRBJ2-4, with TRBD2 matching over 7 bases. Trimming cost V 8 bases and J 4 bases; bases outside gene matches: 8. The germline gives CDR1 MGHDK, CDR2 SYGVNS. The CDR3 is 14 residues long. The CDR3, as DNA: TGTGCCAGCGAAGGCACTAGCGCAAAAAACATTCAGTACTTC. This gives the protein CASEGTSAKNIQYF.

The CDR3 bases are TGTGCCAGCAGCCAAGGCTTGCAGTACGAGCAGTACTTC. It is translated as CASSQGLQYEQYF. The chain couples TRBV4-2 to TRBJ2-7; D ambiguous. The CDR3 has 13 residues. In germline, CDR1 is LGHNA, CDR2 YNFKEQ. V was cut by 1 base and J by 4 bases, with 8 bases left in between.

The genes are TRBV19 and TRBJ2-7; the D gene is possibly TRBD1 (6 bases). Trimming cost V 7 bases and J 2 bases, with 30 bases left between them. The CDR3 length is 19 residues. Germline assignment: CDR1 LNHDA and CDR2 SQIVND (reference sequence). The CDR3: CASTGPKKAATGSAYEQYF. In DNA, the CDR3 is TGTGCCAGTACCGGTCCCAAAAAGGCGGCTACAGGGTCCGCCTACGAGCAGTACTTC. Variable domain in full (rest from reference TRBV19 and TRBJ2-7): DGGITQSPKYLFRKEGQNVTLSCEQNLNHDAMYWYRQDPGQGLRLIYYSQIVNDFQKGDIAEGYSVSREKKESFPLTVTSAQKNPTAFYLCASTGPKKAATGSAYEQYFGPGTRLTVT.